In this sample, the clone carrying this TCR beta chain turned up many times. Germline assignment: CDR1 SGHRS and CDR2 YFSETQ. Trimming removed 5 bases from V and 6 bases from J, with 14 bases in between. The CDR3 is 13 residues long. The source of the sample is a study of T cells after yellow fever vaccination. At the level of the study: SMART-Seq v4 Ultra Low Input served to prepare low-cell-number fractions.

The study made its TCR cDNA through 5'RACE template switching. That step introduced a universal primer site along with UMIs. TCRdb redid the calling of the 5' RACE reads with MiXCR, one entry per CDR3 protein. The repertoire holds around 300,000 distinct CDR3 sequences, with about 4% as singletons. The TCR originated in a man between 18 and 29 years old who received the YFV17D yellow fever vaccine. The material was PBMCs, obtained 5 days after the yellow fever booster vaccination. The chain is built from TRBV5-1 and TRBJ2-5; weak D call: TRBD1 (6 bases). CDR3 protein: CASRAGDLKTQYF. As DNA, the CDR3 is TGCGCCAGCAGAGCAGGGGACCTCAAGACCCAGTACTTC. Filled out from reference TRBV5-1 and TRBJ2-5, the complete variable domain reads KAGVTQTPRYLIKTRGQQVTLSCSPISGHRSVSWYQQTPGQGLQFLFEYFSETQRNKGNFPGRFSGRQFSNSRSEMNVSTLELGDSALYLCASRAGDLKTQYFGPGTRLLVL.